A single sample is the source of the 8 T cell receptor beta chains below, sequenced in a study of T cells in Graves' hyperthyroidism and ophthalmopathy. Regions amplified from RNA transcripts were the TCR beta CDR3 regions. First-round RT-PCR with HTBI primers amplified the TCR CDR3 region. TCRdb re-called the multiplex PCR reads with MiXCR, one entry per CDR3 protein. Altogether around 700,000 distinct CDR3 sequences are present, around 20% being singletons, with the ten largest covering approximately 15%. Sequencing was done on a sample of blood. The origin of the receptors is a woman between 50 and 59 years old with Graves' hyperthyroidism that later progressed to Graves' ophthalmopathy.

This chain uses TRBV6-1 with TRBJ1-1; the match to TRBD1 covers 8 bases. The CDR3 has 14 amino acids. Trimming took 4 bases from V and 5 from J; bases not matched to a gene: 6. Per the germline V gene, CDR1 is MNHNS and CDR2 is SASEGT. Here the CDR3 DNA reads TGTGCCAGCAGTGGTACAGGGGGGTGGACTGAAGCTTTCTTT. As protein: CASSGTGGWTEAFF.

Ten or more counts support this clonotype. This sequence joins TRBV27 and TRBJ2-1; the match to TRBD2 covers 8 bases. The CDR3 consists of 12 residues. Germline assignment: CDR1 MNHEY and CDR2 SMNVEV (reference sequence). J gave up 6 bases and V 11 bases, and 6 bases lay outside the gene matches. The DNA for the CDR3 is TGTGCCGTCGGGGGGGGGACCAATGAGCAGTTCTTC. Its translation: CAVGGGTNEQFF.

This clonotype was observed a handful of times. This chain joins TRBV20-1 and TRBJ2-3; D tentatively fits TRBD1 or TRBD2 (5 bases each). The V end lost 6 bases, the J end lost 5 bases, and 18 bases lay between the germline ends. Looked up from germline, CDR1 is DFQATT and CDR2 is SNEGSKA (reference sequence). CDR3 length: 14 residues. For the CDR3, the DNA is TGCAGTGCCCAAGGACTTTCTGGGGGAGATACGCAGTATTTT. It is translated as CSAQGLSGGDTQYF.

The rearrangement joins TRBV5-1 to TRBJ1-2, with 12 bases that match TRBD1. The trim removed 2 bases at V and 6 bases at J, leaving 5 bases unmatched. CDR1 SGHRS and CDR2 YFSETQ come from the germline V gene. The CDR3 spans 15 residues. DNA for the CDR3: TGCGCCAGCAGCTTTGGGACAGGGGGCAAAAATGGCTACACCTTC. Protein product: CASSFGTGGKNGYTF.

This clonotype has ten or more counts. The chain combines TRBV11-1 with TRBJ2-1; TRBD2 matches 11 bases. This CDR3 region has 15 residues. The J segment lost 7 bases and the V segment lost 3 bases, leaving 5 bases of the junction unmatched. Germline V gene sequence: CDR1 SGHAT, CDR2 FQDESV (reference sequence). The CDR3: CASSFLAGGWNEQFF. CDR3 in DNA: TGTGCCAGCAGCTTTTTAGCGGGGGGGTGGAATGAGCAGTTCTTC.

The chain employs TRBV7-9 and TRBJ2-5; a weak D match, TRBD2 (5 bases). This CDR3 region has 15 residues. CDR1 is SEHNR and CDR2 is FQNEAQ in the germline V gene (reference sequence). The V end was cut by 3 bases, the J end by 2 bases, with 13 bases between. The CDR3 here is CASSFSGITQETQYF. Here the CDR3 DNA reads TGTGCCAGCAGCTTTTCCGGGATCACTCAAGAGACCCAGTACTTC.

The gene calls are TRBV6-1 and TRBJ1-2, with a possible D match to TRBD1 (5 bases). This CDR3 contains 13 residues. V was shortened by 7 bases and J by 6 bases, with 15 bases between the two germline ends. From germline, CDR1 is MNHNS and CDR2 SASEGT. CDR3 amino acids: CASNLGALDGYTF. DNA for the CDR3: TGTGCCAGCAATCTTGGGGCCCTCGATGGCTACACCTTC.

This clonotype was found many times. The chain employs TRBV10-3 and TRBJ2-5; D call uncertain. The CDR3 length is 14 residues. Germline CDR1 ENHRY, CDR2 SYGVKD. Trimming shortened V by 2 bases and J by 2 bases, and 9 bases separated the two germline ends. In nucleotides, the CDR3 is TGTGCCATCAGTGAGCCGACACTACAAGAGACCCAGTACTTC. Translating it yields CAISEPTLQETQYF.